The clone carrying this T cell receptor beta chain was detected a few times. Only in-frame clones appear in the TCRdb table, and some are missing; sequencing was by immunoSEQ multiplex PCR. The sample comprises about 160,000 clones, 70% to 90% of which are singletons, and 12% rests with the top ten. The entry originates in a study of control samples from healthy donors and cancer patients. This receptor was taken from a man aged 25 to 45 in good health. Sequencing used blood.

The CDR3 sequence: CASIVGDTEAFF. The CDR3, as DNA: TGTGCCAGCATCGTGGGGGACACTGAAGCTTTCTTT. The rearrangement uses TRBV6-1 and TRBJ1-1, with D possibly matching TRBD1 (5 bases). Germline CDR1 is MNHNS and CDR2 is SASEGT. CDR3 length equals 12 residues. Between the trimmed V and J ends, which lost 7 bases and 3 bases, there was a span of 9 bases.